Each of the 20 T cell receptor beta chains below was sequenced from the same sample in a study of vaccination and CD4 T cells after COVID-19. CD4+ T cells that had been cultured provided DNA sequenced with the Oncomine TCR Beta short-read assay. MiXCR was run by TCRdb on the PCR reads, yielding one entry per CDR3 protein. The sample has 13,000 or so distinct CDR3 sequences; 61% are singletons. The treatment denotes: approximately nine-day PBMC culture with coronavirus spike peptide pools or control peptides (ViraFEST assay). No antigen has been identified for these receptors. Material for sequencing was CD4+ T cells from blood, cultured in vitro. The source of these receptors is a human donor who had recovered from COVID-19.

This chain connects TRBV7-2 to TRBJ2-7; D tentatively reads TRBD1 or TRBD2 (6 bases each). The CDR3 totals 16 residues. Germline CDR1 and CDR2: SGHTA and FQGNSA. The germline V and J ends were trimmed by 1 base and 5 bases, with 18 bases remaining between them. The CDR3 sequence: CASSLGPRGQGDEQYF. The CDR3 bases are TGTGCCAGCAGCTTAGGTCCCCGGGGGCAGGGTGACGAGCAGTACTTC.

This clonotype occurred a few times. The J gene is TRBJ2-5, the V gene TRBV11-3; 14 bases fit TRBD2. Germline-derived CDR1 and CDR2 are SGHNT and YENEEA. The V segment lost 5 bases and the J segment 4 bases; nucleotides outside the gene matches: 9. The CDR3 totals 17 residues. The CDR3 protein is CASSPRGGLAGAETQYF. In DNA, the CDR3 is TGTGCCAGCAGCCCGCGGGGGGGACTAGCGGGGGCAGAGACCCAGTACTTC.

J is TRBJ1-2 and V is TRBV6-1, with 9 bases matching TRBD1. CDR3 size: 17 residues. V trimming: 0 bases; J trimming: 4 bases; junction bases outside the gene matches: 9. In germline, CDR1 is MNHNS, CDR2 SASEGT. CDR3: CASSEAVGDRVGYGYTF. The CDR3 region has the DNA TGTGCCAGCAGTGAAGCGGTTGGGGACAGGGTAGGCTATGGCTACACCTTC.

The J gene is TRBJ2-5, the V gene TRBV19; D unclear. The CDR3 runs to 13 residues. V was pared by 3 bases and J by 0 bases, with 5 bases between. Per germline, CDR1 LNHDA and CDR2 SQIVND (reference sequence). CDR3 sequence: CASSIINQETQYF. As DNA, the CDR3 is TGTGCCAGTAGTATTATTAACCAAGAGACCCAGTACTTC.

The chain uses TRBV7-8 and TRBJ2-7; D might be TRBD2 (5 bases). Germline V gene lookup returns CDR1 SGHVS and CDR2 FQNEAQ. The V gene lost 2 bases and the J gene lost 0 bases, with 14 bases spanning the gap. The CDR3 is made up of 16 amino acids. CDR3 bases: TGTGCCAGCAGCTTAAGATTCTCGGGAAGCTCCTACGAGCAGTACTTC. Translation: CASSLRFSGSSYEQYF. Full variable domain (remainder filled in from reference TRBV7-8 and TRBJ2-7): GAGVSQSPRYKVAKRGQDVALRCDPISGHVSLFWYQQALGQGPEFLTYFQNEAQLDKSGLPSDRFFAERPEGSVSTLKIQRTQQEDSAVYLCASSLRFSGSSYEQYFGPGTRLTVT.

This clonotype turned up a few times. This rearrangement joins TRBV7-8 to TRBJ1-3, with TRBD1 identical over 8 bases. Trimming took 3 bases from V and 4 from J; bases not matched to a gene: 5. Germline V CDR1 and CDR2: SGHVS, FQNEAQ. CDR3 size: 15 residues. The CDR3 DNA reads TGTGCCAGCAGCTTCGGGACAGGCTTCGGAAACACCATATATTTT. Translated: CASSFGTGFGNTIYF.

This chain connects TRBV11-3 to TRBJ1-1, with D unclear. CDR3 size: 14 residues. The germline V gene has CDR1 SGHNT and CDR2 YENEEA. V gave up 6 bases and J gave up 5 bases, with 16 bases separating them. For the CDR3, the DNA is TGTGCCAGCAGTAATGGTGGTTCGGAAACTGAAGCTTTCTTT. Translating gives CASSNGGSETEAFF.

J is TRBJ1-6 and V is TRBV6-2 or TRBV6-3, with D maybe TRBD1 (5 bases). Trimming took off 4 bases at V and 5 bases at J, with 12 bases between the two ends. CDR1 MNHEY and CDR2 SVGEGT come from the germline V gene. The CDR3 totals 15 residues. DNA for the CDR3: TGTGCCAGCAGTTCGTTCAGGGTGAATAATTCACCCCTCCACTTT. Encoded protein: CASSSFRVNNSPLHF.

This rearrangement joins TRBV11-2 to TRBJ2-5; 7 bases are shared with TRBD1. The germline V gene encodes CDR1 SGHAT and CDR2 FQNNGV. Unmatched junction bases numbered 6, after V lost 6 bases and J lost 5 bases. This CDR3 contains 13 residues. This CDR3 reads CASSPSRGETQYF. CDR3 DNA: TGTGCCAGCAGTCCAAGCAGGGGGGAGACCCAGTACTTC.

The chain uses TRBV4-2 and TRBJ1-1; unclear D gene. Trimming cost V 1 base and J 0 bases, with 9 bases left between them. The CDR3 length is 15 residues. Germline V lookup: CDR1 LGHNA, CDR2 YNFKEQ. This CDR3 reads CASSQGGMLNTEAFF. Written as DNA, the CDR3 is TGTGCCAGCAGCCAAGGCGGGATGTTGAACACTGAAGCTTTCTTT.

CDR3 DNA sequence: TGTGCCAGCAGTTTAGGACCTAACTATGGCTACACCTTC. Residues: CASSLGPNYGYTF. The rearrangement links TRBV12-3 or TRBV12-4 to TRBJ1-2, with D unclear. The germline V and J ends were trimmed by 1 base and 0 bases, with 3 bases remaining between them. The CDR3 has 13 amino acids.

The chain joins TRBV6-1 to TRBJ2-7; 7 positions match TRBD1. J was trimmed by 0 bases and V by 4 bases; bases with no gene match: 3. Germline-derived CDR1 and CDR2 are MNHNS and SASEGT. CDR3 length: 14 amino acids. The CDR3 nucleotides are TGTGCCAGCAGTGTTGGACAGGTCTCCTACGAGCAGTACTTC. Translated: CASSVGQVSYEQYF.

This rearrangement joins TRBV27 to TRBJ2-2, with 8 bases lining up with TRBD2. J lost 6 bases, V lost 2 bases, and 8 bases had no gene match. The CDR3 sequence is 16 residues long. Germline V gene data show CDR1 as MNHEY and CDR2 as SMNVEV (reference sequence). CDR3 nucleotides: TGTGCCAGCAGTTTAACGGGGGGGGCCTCGCCCGGGGAGCTGTTTTTT. Protein sequence: CASSLTGGASPGELFF.

The sample holds a few counts of this clonotype. This chain links TRBV6-4 with TRBJ2-1; D gene unclear. Between the trimmed V and J ends, which lost 6 bases and 0 bases, there was a span of 12 bases. Germline loops: CDR1 MRHNA, CDR2 SNTAGT. The CDR3 has 15 residues. CDR3 bases: TGTGCCAGCAGCGCCACAGAGAGCTCCTACAATGAGCAGTTCTTC. The encoded protein is CASSATESSYNEQFF.

This clonotype has more than one count but fewer than ten. V gene TRBV6-1 combines with J gene TRBJ1-2; D is unresolved. V shed 6 bases and J shed 7 bases, with 15 bases lying between them. Looked up from germline, CDR1 is MNHNS and CDR2 is SASEGT. The CDR3 is made up of 13 amino acids. The CDR3 here is CASRFPAFPGYTF. CDR3 in DNA: TGTGCCAGCAGGTTCCCGGCCTTTCCTGGCTACACCTTC.

The J gene is TRBJ1-1, the V gene TRBV10-3, with TRBD1 matching over 7 bases. Per the germline V gene, CDR1 is ENHRY and CDR2 is SYGVKD. The CDR3 loop spans 14 amino acids. Losses at the gene ends were 5 bases for V and 1 base for J; bases not matched to a gene: 4. The CDR3 DNA reads TGTGCCATCAGTCAACAGGGGCCGAACACTGAAGCTTTCTTT. Protein: CAISQQGPNTEAFF.

This clonotype was picked up a small number of times. The chain is built from TRBV7-9 and TRBJ2-3; 7 bases are shared with TRBD2. Germline V gene data show CDR1 as SEHNR and CDR2 as FQNEAQ (reference sequence). Unmatched junction bases numbered 1, after V lost 3 bases and J lost 4 bases. CDR3 length: 13 residues. CDR3 nucleotide sequence: TGTGCCAGCAGCTTCCGGGGGGCAGATACGCAGTATTTT. This sequence encodes CASSFRGADTQYF. Full variable domain (remainder filled in from reference TRBV7-9 and TRBJ2-3): DTGVSQNPRHKITKRGQNVTFRCDPISEHNRLYWYRQTLGQGPEFLTYFQNEAQLEKSRLLSDRFSAERPKGSFSTLEIQRTEQGDSAMYLCASSFRGADTQYFGPGTRLTVL.

The chain uses TRBV11-3 and TRBJ1-6; weak D call: TRBD1 (5 bases). The CDR3 sequence is 15 residues long. The ends were cut back, 6 bases at V and 7 bases at J, with 16 bases in the middle. CDR1 SGHNT and CDR2 YENEEA come from the germline V gene. The CDR3 nucleotides read TGTGCCAGCAGTTATCCCACAGGCGGGAATTCACCCCTCCACTTT. This encodes CASSYPTGGNSPLHF.

The CDR3 DNA reads as TGTGCCAGTAGTTTCCTAGACGGGGAGCTGTTTTTT. Its protein product is CASSFLDGELFF. The V call is TRBV19, the J call TRBJ2-2; D ambiguous. V lost 5 bases and J 7 bases, leaving 8 bases between the germline ends. This CDR3 comprises 12 residues. Germline lookup yields CDR1 LNHDA and CDR2 SQIVND (reference sequence).

The gene calls are TRBV7-6 and TRBJ1-6; D call uncertain. The V gene's germline CDR1 is SGHVS and CDR2 FNYEAQ. The ends were cut back, 0 bases at V and 5 bases at J, with 5 bases in the middle. This CDR3 comprises 14 residues. The CDR3 nucleotides are TGTGCCAGCAGCTTAGCAAGGAATAATTCACCCCTCCACTTT. Translating gives CASSLARNNSPLHF.